This TCR beta chain came from a study of blood T cell repertoires in COVID-19. For the study at large: T cells, B-cell-depleted T cells, or PBMCs supplied cDNA or gDNA.

The CDR3 is made up of 12 amino acids. Trimming took off 4 bases at V and 7 bases at J, with 11 bases between the two ends. Germline V gene lookup returns CDR1 SQVTM and CDR2 ANQGSEA. Profiled with immunoSEQ multiplex PCR; TCRdb holds only in-frame clones, not every one. The table lists some 220,000 clones, about 80% of them singletons. This clone was recorded only once. Sequenced: peripheral blood. The chain joins TRBV29-1 to TRBJ2-1; D gene uncertain. This TCR came from a woman in her fifties or sixties with acute or convalescent COVID-19. The CDR3 DNA follows: TGCAGCGTTGCGGTTGAGTGGAATGAGCAGTTCTTC. The encoded protein is CSVAVEWNEQFF.